The present entry profiles one T cell receptor beta chain with its context. This sample is drawn from a study of blood T cell repertoires in COVID-19. Study context: Samples came from the United States, Italy and Spain, spanning acute and convalescent COVID-19. Sample material is recorded as cDNA or gDNA derived from T cells, B-cell-depleted T cells, or PBMCs.

Methods used by the authors: Estimation of nucleated cell counts was performed using reference gene primer amplification. Profiling relied on immunoSEQ multiplex PCR, and the TCRdb table lists in-frame clones only, not all of them. The V and J calls and clone size come from that table; D and trimming were worked out from the DNA. The table includes some 93,000 clones, 70% to 80% detected once. The CDR3 totals 15 residues. CDR1 is LNHNV and CDR2 is YYDKDF in the germline V gene (reference sequence). After removal of 4 bases from V and 0 bases from J, the junction contained 6 bases not matched to a gene.

This clonotype originated in a human donor in a cohort sampled during active COVID-19. The rearrangement uses TRBV15 and TRBJ2-7, with 7 bases identical to TRBD1. Sequencing input: peripheral blood. The CDR3 DNA reads TGTGCCACCAGCAAAGACAGGGCGAGCTCCTACGAGCAGTACTTC. This codes for CATSKDRASSYEQYF.